This T cell receptor (beta chain) was identified during a study of cytomegalovirus exposure and HLA in healthy donors (dated by TCRdb to 2015 to 2018). Background on the whole study: According to an earlier analysis of several hundred of the donors, about 179 million T cells yielded some 110 million unique TCR beta sequences and around 280 Gb of sequence data. To predict cytomegalovirus infection status, the study brought together high-throughput TCR immunosequencing, statistical association of individual TCRs with disease status, and machine learning. In addition to the first cohort of 650 to 800 subjects, a separate validation cohort of 120 different subjects was used. In the later analysis, no new phenotypic data were used to find candidate immune exposures; instead, reliance was placed on TCR beta sequences and their occurrence across donors. Of the 300 to 400 genotyped donors, about 80% fell in the genetic ancestry cluster associated with self-reported Caucasian donors. An earlier analysis of fewer than 750 of the donors used high-throughput TCR beta sequencing to judge whether each TCR beta V gene segment behaved as functional or pseudogenic. A later genetic analysis took genome-wide SNP genotypes for about three fifths of the roughly 700 donors and used that subset as a discovery cohort. Donor age, sex, ethnicity and CMV serostatus were compiled together with the repertoire data. Typing coverage differed by locus: A, B, C, DRB1 and DQB1 were typed in about 629-630 donors, DQA1 in 500 to 550, DPA1 in 600 to 610, and DPB1 in roughly 470. All discovery cohort repertoires had been generated using a single sequencing platform. The study was designed to test whether signatures of past pathogen exposure could be identified by cataloging public T cell receptors. Around 300 gigabases of sequencing data and some 85 million unique TCR sequences were included in an early release covering 500 to 750 HLA-typed donors. A handful of DR-DQ haplotypes were handled as single units for association and clustering because linkage in the cohort was strong. On average, 235,054 unique TCR beta nucleotide sequences were sequenced per donor among several hundred genotyped donors of the cohort, with 15% to 20% of those sequences being non-productive. HLA typing covered class I and class II loci at four-digit resolution. Using immunosequencing, the study profiled T cell repertoires from about 620 subjects and related those repertoires to cytomegalovirus serostatus. A later analysis re-analyzed previously published TCR beta repertoires from roughly 630 donors and added high-resolution HLA genotyping to study TCR occurrence patterns.

The CDR3 runs 14 amino acids, cysteine and phenylalanine included. Here the CDR3 DNA is all that survives: 42 bases in frame from base 1. CDR1 MNHEY and CDR2 SMNVEV are derived from the germline V gene (reference sequence). V is clipped by 2 bases and J by 7 bases, and the sequence between their germline boundaries is 11 bases long. As to this clone: The target of this receptor is not known. Base qualities are not at hand, and no much larger clone is one base apart.

The paper as a whole reports these results and caveats: A group of highly shared sequence variants was considered likely to be a technical artifact of the sequencing pipeline. A later genetic analysis associated a missense DCLRE1C variant with V-gene and J-gene trimming of TCR beta chains, and an independent cohort replicated the association. According to a later genetic analysis, donors in an Asian-associated ancestry cluster had fewer N-insertions in productive TCRs than the approximately 690-donor mean. In an earlier analysis of about 550 of the donors, most TCR beta V segments were observed in productive rearrangements about 87% or about 30% of the time, broadly matching IMGT annotations. A later analysis reported that several top co-occurrence clusters appeared linked to parvovirus B19, influenza, CMV and Epstein-Barr virus. The cohort was sequenced for TCR beta chains only, and without alpha or paired-chain data the features that could be detected were limited. The classifier was reported to diagnose cytomegalovirus status with high specificity and sensitivity in both the original cohort and the validation cohort. HLA typing was unavailable for some donors at each locus, so association tests used only the typed subset. Most TCR sequences were observed very rarely across donors, whereas some public TCRs were present in many individuals. Sequencing depth was assumed to be roughly uniform across donors in the presence/absence analyses, though that assumption may not hold. According to a later analysis, most CMV-associated TCR beta chains appeared to be HLA-restricted, and the HLA associations seemed to be driven largely by CMV exposure. For the cohort, immune exposure information was limited to CMV serostatus. The authors suggested that the approach could potentially be generalized to other disease states and immunological phenotypes. Because counts were too low, about 18 rarely observed V segments, including chromosome 9 orphons, were left out of the earlier analysis of a few hundred of the donors. At a false discovery rate of 0.05, a later analysis linked 15,000 to 20,000 TCR beta sequences to specific HLA alleles. The study listed approximately 150 TCR beta chains as associated with cytomegalovirus. Correlated functional status among segregating V segments might be attributable to linkage disequilibrium, but an unknown experimental factor could not be ruled out. A further reported finding was that TCR beta sequences accurately predicted the HLA-A and HLA-B alleles for most subjects in the first cohort. According to a later analysis, TCR association rates differed among HLA loci, with DRB1 alleles showing the most associated TCRs and HLA-C alleles showing the fewest. Some IMGT-functional V segments, including TRBV6-2 and TRBV6-3, could not be distinguished by the 87-base-pair reads and were therefore excluded. In a later analysis, HLA-associated TCR beta chains showed more clonal expansion and lower generation probabilities than non-associated chains that were equally common. Strong co-occurrence of HLA alleles, especially DR and DQ, made assigning TCR associations to individual alleles difficult. In vitro tests confirmed that a few of the cytomegalovirus-associated TCR beta chains recognize cytomegalovirus antigens.

Library prep was done by the immunoSEQ multiplex PCR assay. A mixture of 60 forward primers for TCR Vbeta segments and 13 reverse primers for TCR Jbeta segments was used in the multiplex PCR. A multiplex PCR assay on genomic DNA amplified the CDR3 region of rearranged TCR beta genes. The Illumina HiSeq System was used to sequence the amplified TCR beta libraries as 87-base-pair reads. In the paper's pipeline: Across the 600 to 700 repertoires, a later analysis counted around 80 million unique TCR beta chains, 9.5 million to 12 million of which were shared by at least two donors. A nearest-neighbor algorithm error-corrected the raw reads and collapsed the reads into unique sequences, merging closely related sequences to remove PCR and sequencing errors. CDR3 sequences were aligned to IMGT reference sequences to assign V, D and J gene segments. Each retained sequence needed at least a six-nucleotide match to both a V gene segment and a J gene segment. Rearrangements were classified as productive when the CDR3 lacked stop codons and remained in frame with V and J, and all other rearrangements were classified as non-productive. CDR3 was defined by IMGT convention, running from the second conserved V-encoded cysteine to the conserved J-encoded phenylalanine. The earlier analysis of 587 of the donors excluded sequences that lacked an unambiguous match to a single V gene segment. An earlier analysis of a few hundred of the donors called V segments functional above 56.7% productive rearrangements and segregating when the between-donor standard deviation exceeded 5%. A statistical classification framework was developed to diagnose cytomegalovirus status using the catalog of TCR beta chain sequences. A later analysis assigned V and J genes by comparing TCR nucleotide sequences with IMGT/GENE-DB human TR gene sequences. Using the TCRdist pipeline, a later analysis assigned CDR3 sequences along with most-parsimonious VDJ recombination scenarios. In a later analysis, every TCR beta chain was defined by the combination of its CDR3 amino acid sequence and its V-gene family, and reads without a unique V-gene family were dropped. As a way to deal with suspected cross-contamination and a sequencing artifact, a later analysis dropped 592 nucleotide sequences that were highly shared and had low generation probability. In a later analysis, a clonal expansion index was calculated for each public chain from normalized within-repertoire ranks of inferred template counts. Generation probabilities in a later analysis came from a VDJ recombination model fitted to out-of-frame rearrangements, and those results were checked against IGoR. In a later analysis, hypergeometric tests were used to score TCR-TCR, TCR-HLA and TCR-CMV co-occurrence, with a repertoire-size bias correction applied to TCR pairs. A later analysis estimated false discovery rates by permuting HLA or CMV assignments 20 times. In a later analysis, co-occurring TCRs were grouped using DBSCAN, with TCRdist sequence similarity added in when clustering inside HLA-allele-positive subsets. For co-occurrence clustering, repertoires with fewer than 30,000 or more than 120,000 public chains were excluded, along with roughly 5 repertoires with anomalous nucleotide sharing. As stored in TCRdb, this immuneACCESS dataset retains in-frame rearrangements with V and J assigned. A fraction of the clones does not appear; measured against another copy, unresolved V genes explain less than half of the discrepancy, and the remainder lacks a known reason. V, J and clone size were drawn from that table, and D and trimming were deduced from the DNA. This sample gives tens of thousands of clones in total; 74% of them show up just once. The ten most abundant clones make up 6% to 8% of the sample.

The cohort was made up of 666 healthy bone marrow donors. At the time of sampling, all cohort members were nominally healthy, though unrecorded immune exposures were likely present. The donor tested CMV seropositive and was one of the 289 seropositive cohort members. Every donor gave a peripheral blood sample, and the peripheral blood mononuclear cells from that sample were used for TCR beta sequencing. The Qiagen DNeasy Blood Extraction Kit was used to extract genomic DNA from the blood cell samples. This receptor was identified in a woman aged 50 to 60 in good health and CMV-seropositive. The sequencing sample was made of PBMCs. The chain joins TRBV27 to TRBJ1-4, with the D gene call left open. The CDR3 region: CASSLSARGEKLFF. Read as DNA, the sequence is TGTGCCAGCAGTTTAAGCGCACGAGGTGAAAAACTGTTTTTT.